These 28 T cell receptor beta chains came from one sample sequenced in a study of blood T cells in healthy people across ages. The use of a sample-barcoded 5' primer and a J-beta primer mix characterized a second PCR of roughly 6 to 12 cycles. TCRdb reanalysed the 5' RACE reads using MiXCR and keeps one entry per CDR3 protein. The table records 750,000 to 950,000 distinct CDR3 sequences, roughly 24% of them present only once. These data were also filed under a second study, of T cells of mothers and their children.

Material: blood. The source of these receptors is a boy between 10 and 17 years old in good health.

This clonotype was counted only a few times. Here the CDR3 reads CASSPLAGSTDTQYF. In DNA, the CDR3 is TGTGCCAGCAGCCCCCTAGCGGGGAGCACAGATACGCAGTATTTT. The rearrangement joins TRBV7-9 to TRBJ2-3, with TRBD2 identical over 9 bases. J lost 0 bases, V lost 5 bases, and 3 bases had no gene match. Per germline, CDR1 SEHNR and CDR2 FQNEAQ (reference sequence). The length of the CDR3 is 15 residues.

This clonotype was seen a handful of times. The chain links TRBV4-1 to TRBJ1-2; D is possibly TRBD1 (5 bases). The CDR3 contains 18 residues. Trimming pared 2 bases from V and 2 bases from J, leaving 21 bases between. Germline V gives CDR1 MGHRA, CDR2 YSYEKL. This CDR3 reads CASSQNEISGASNYGYTF. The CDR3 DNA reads TGCGCCAGCAGCCAAAATGAGATATCCGGGGCCTCAAACTATGGCTACACCTTC.

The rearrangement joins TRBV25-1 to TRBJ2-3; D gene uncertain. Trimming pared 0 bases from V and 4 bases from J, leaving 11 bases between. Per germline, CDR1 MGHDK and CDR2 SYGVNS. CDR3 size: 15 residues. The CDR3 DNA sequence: TGTGCCAGCAGTGAATATAATGATGCCCCAGATACGCAGTATTTT. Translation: CASSEYNDAPDTQYF.

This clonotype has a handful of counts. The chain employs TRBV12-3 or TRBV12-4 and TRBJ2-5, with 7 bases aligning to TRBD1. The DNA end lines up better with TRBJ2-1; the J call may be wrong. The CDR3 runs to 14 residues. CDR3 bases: TGTGCCAGCAGTTTCGGGACAGCTTCTCCTGGGCAGTTCTTC. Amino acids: CASSFGTASPGQFF.

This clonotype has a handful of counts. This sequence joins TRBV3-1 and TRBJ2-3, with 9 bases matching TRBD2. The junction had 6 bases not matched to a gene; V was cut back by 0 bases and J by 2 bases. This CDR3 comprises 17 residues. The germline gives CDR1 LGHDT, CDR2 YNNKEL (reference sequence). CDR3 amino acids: CASSQDGERGATDTQYF. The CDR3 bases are TGTGCCAGCAGCCAAGATGGGGAGCGGGGGGCCACAGATACGCAGTATTTT.

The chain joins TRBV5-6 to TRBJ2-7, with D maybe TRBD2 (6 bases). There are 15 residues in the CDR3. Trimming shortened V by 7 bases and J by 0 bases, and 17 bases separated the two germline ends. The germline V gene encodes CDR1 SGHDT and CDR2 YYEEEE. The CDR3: CASGKPGAHSYEQYF. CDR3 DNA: TGTGCCAGCGGAAAACCGGGAGCACACTCCTACGAGCAGTACTTC.

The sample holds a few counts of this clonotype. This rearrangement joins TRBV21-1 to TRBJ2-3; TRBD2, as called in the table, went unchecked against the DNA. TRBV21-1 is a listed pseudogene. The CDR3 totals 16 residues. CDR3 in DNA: TGTGCCAGCAGCCCAGATCACAAGCGGGGCACAGATACGCAGTATTTT. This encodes CASSPDHKRGTDTQYF.

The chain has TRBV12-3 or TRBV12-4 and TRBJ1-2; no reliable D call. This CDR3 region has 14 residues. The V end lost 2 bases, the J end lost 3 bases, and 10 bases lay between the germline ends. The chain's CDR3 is CASSLSDGDYGYTF. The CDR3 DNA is TGTGCCAGCAGTTTATCTGACGGCGACTATGGCTACACCTTC.

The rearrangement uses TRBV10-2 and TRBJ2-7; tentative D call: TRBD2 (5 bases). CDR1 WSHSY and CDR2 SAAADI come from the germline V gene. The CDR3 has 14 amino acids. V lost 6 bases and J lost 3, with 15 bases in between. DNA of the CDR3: TGCGCCAGCAGGGAACGTGAGCGGTACTACGAGCAGTACTTC. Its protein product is CASRERERYYEQYF.

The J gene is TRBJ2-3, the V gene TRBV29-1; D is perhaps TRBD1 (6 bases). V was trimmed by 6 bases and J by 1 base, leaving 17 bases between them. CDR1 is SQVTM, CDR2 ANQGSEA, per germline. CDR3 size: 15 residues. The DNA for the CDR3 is TGCAGCGTCGACGGGTCAGGGGCAGGCACAGATACGCAGTATTTT. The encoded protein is CSVDGSGAGTDTQYF.

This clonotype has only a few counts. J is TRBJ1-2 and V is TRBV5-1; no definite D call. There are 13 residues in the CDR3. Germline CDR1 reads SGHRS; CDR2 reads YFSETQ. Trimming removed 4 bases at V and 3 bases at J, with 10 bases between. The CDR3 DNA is TGCGCCAGCAGCGAAGCTGGAGACTATGGCTACACCTTC. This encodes CASSEAGDYGYTF. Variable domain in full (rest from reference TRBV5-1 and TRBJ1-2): KAGVTQTPRYLIKTRGQQVTLSCSPISGHRSVSWYQQTPGQGLQFLFEYFSETQRNKGNFPGRFSGRQFSNSRSEMNVSTLELGDSALYLCASSEAGDYGYTFGSGTRLTVV.

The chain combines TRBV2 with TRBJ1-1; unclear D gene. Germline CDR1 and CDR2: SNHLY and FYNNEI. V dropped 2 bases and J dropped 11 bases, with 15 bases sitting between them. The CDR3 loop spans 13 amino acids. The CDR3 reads CASSEYGPRKAFF. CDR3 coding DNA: TGTGCCAGCAGTGAATATGGACCCCGCAAGGCTTTCTTT.

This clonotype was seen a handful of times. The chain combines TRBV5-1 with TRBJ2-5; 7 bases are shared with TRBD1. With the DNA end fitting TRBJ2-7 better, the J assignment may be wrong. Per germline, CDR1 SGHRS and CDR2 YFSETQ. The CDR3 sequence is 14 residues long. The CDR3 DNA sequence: TGCGCCAGCAGCACGCGACAGGGTTTCTACGAGCAGTACTTC. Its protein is CASSTRQGFYEQYF.

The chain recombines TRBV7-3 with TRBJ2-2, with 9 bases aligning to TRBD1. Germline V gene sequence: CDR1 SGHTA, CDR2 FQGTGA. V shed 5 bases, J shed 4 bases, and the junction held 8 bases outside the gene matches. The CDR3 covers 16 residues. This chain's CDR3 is CASSPKPGQGTGELFF. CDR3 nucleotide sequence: TGTGCCAGCAGCCCAAAGCCGGGACAGGGCACCGGGGAGCTGTTTTTT.

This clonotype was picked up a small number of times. For the CDR3, the DNA is TGTGCCAGCGGAAGCCCTATGAGCACAGATACGCAGTATTTT. Translating it yields CASGSPMSTDTQYF. The chain has TRBV6-5 and TRBJ2-3; D remains ambiguous. This CDR3 comprises 14 residues. The germline CDR1 and CDR2 sequences are MNHEY and SVGAGI. Trimming took off 8 bases at V and 0 bases at J, with 12 bases between the two ends.

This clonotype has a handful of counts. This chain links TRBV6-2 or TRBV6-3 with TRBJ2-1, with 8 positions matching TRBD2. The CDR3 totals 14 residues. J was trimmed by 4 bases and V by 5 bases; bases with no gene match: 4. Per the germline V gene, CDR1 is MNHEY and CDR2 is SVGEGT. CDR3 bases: TGTGCCAGCAGTCCGGGGGGGACGTACAATGAGCAGTTCTTC. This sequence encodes CASSPGGTYNEQFF.

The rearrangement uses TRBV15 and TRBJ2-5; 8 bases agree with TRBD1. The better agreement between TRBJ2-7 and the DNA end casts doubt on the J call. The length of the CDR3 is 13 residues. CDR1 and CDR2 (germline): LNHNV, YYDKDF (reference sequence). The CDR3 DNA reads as TGTGCCACCAGCAGAGATACAGGGGGCGAGCAGTACTTC. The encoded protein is CATSRDTGGEQYF.

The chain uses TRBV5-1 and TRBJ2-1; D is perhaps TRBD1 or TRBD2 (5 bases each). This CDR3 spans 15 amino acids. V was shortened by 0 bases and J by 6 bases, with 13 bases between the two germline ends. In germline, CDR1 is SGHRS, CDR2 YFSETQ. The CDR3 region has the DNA TGCGCCAGCAGCTTGGGGTCCCGGGACCCCAATGAGCAGTTCTTC. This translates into CASSLGSRDPNEQFF.

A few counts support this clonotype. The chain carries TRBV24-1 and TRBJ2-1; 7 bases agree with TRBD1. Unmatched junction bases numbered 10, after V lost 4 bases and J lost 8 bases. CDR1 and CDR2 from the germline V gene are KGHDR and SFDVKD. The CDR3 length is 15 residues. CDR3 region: CATSDSGQAGDEQFF. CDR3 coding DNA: TGTGCCACCAGTGACTCTGGACAGGCTGGGGATGAGCAGTTCTTC.

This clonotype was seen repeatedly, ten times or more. CDR3 amino acids: CATRGRGRETQYF. The CDR3 bases are TGTGCCACCCGGGGGAGAGGGAGAGAGACCCAGTACTTC. The gene calls are TRBV7-9 and TRBJ2-5, with TRBD2 as a possible D gene (6 bases). The CDR3 consists of 13 residues. Germline loops: CDR1 SEHNR, CDR2 FQNEAQ (reference sequence). V lost 10 bases and J lost 4, with 16 bases in between.

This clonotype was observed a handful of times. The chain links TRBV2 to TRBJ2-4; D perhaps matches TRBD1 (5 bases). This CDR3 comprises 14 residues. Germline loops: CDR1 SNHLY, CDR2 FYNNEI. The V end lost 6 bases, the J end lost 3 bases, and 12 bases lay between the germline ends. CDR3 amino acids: CASRQGSDKNIQYF. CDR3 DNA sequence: TGTGCCAGCAGGCAGGGTTCCGACAAAAACATTCAGTACTTC.

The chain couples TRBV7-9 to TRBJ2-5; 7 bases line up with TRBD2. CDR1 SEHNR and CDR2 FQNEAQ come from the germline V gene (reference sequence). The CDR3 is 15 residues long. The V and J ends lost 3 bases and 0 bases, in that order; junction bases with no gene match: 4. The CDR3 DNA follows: TGTGCCAGCAGCTTCGGCGGGGGTTACCAAGAGACCCAGTACTTC. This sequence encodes CASSFGGGYQETQYF.

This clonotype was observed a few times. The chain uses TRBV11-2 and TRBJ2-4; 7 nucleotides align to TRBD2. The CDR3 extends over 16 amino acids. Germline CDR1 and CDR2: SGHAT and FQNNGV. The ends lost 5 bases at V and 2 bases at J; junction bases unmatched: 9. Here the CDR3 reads CASSLRTSGSKNIQYF. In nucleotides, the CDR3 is TGTGCCAGCAGCCTCAGGACTAGTGGTTCCAAAAACATTCAGTACTTC. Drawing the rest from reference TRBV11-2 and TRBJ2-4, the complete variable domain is EAGVAQSPRYKIIEKRQSVAFWCNPISGHATLYWYQQILGQGPKLLIQFQNNGVVDDSQLPKDRFSAERLKGVDSTLKIQPAKLEDSAVYLCASSLRTSGSKNIQYFGAGTRLSVL.

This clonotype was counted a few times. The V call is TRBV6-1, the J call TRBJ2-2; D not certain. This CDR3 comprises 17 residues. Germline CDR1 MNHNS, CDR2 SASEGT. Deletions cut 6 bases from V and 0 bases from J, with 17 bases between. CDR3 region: CASSHGRSWSNTGELFF. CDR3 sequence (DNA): TGTGCCAGCAGCCACGGTCGAAGCTGGTCGAACACCGGGGAGCTGTTTTTT.

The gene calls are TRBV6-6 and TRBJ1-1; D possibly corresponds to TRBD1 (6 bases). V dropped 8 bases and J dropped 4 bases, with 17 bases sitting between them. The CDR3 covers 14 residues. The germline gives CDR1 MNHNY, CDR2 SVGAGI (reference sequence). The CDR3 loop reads CASATGAVGTEAFF. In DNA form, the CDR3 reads TGTGCCAGCGCGACGGGGGCAGTGGGCACTGAAGCTTTCTTT.

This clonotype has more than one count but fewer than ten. The CDR3 here is CSAMGEDRVPYEQYF. In DNA, the CDR3 is TGCAGTGCTATGGGGGAGGACAGGGTCCCCTACGAGCAGTACTTC. J is TRBJ2-7 and V is TRBV20-1, with 8 bases identical to TRBD1. The CDR3 extends over 15 amino acids. V lost 4 bases to trimming and J lost 2 bases; unmatched junction nucleotides: 10. Looked up from germline, CDR1 is DFQATT and CDR2 is SNEGSKA (reference sequence).

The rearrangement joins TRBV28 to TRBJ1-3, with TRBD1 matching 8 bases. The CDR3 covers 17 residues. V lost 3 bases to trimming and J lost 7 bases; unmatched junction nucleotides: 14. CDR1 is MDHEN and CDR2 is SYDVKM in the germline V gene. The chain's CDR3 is CASSFPTGDSARNTIYF. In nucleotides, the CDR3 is TGTGCCAGCAGTTTTCCGACAGGGGACTCGGCAAGGAACACCATATATTTT.

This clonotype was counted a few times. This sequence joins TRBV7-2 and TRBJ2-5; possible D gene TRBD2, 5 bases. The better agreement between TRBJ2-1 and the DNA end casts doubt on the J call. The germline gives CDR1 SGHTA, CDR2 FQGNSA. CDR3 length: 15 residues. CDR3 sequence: CASSLWAVALNEQFF. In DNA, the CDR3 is TGTGCCAGCAGCTTATGGGCGGTAGCGCTCAATGAGCAGTTCTTC.